The 17 T cell receptor beta chains given below trace back to one sample, sequenced in a study of shared T cell receptors in the human thymus. Data came from immunoSEQ multiplex PCR; TCRdb stores just in-frame clones and leaves some out. The sample consists of about 610,000 clones, around 89% of them appearing once. The data were also submitted as part of a second study, on human thymus T cells.

The sequenced sample consisted of thymocytes. The receptors shown here come from a boy younger than two with a congenital heart defect.

The rearrangement uses TRBV7-8 and TRBJ2-7, with 12 bases lining up with TRBD2. The length of the CDR3 is 20 residues. Germline-derived CDR1 and CDR2 are SGHVS and FQNEAQ. The trim removed 5 bases at V and 3 bases at J, leaving 20 bases unmatched. The CDR3 sequence is CASSPAEGTSGRLTFYEQYF. The CDR3 region has the DNA TGTGCCAGCAGCCCCGCGGAAGGAACTAGCGGGAGGCTTACCTTCTACGAGCAGTACTTC.

The rearrangement links TRBV19 to TRBJ2-1; TRBD2 aligns across 9 bases. V dropped 4 bases and J dropped 5; count of bases not matched to a gene: 9. CDR3 length: 16 amino acids. Looked up from germline, CDR1 is LNHDA and CDR2 is SQIVND (reference sequence). CDR3 bases: TGTGCCAGTAGTACCCGGGGGAGACTAGCGGACAATGAGCAGTTCTTC. Translation gives CASSTRGRLADNEQFF. Variable domain in full (rest from reference TRBV19 and TRBJ2-1): DGGITQSPKYLFRKEGQNVTLSCEQNLNHDAMYWYRQDPGQGLRLIYYSQIVNDFQKGDIAEGYSVSREKKESFPLTVTSAQKNPTAFYLCASSTRGRLADNEQFFGPGTRLTVL.

The chain links TRBV12-5 to TRBJ1-2; TRBD1 is a possible D gene (6 bases). The CDR3 has 16 amino acids. Deletions cut 0 bases from V and 0 bases from J, with 11 bases between. Germline-derived CDR1 and CDR2 are LGHNT and FRNRAP. The DNA of the CDR3 is TGTGCTAGTGGTTTGGTTCCCGGGACATCTAACTATGGCTACACCTTC. Protein product: CASGLVPGTSNYGYTF.

The chain joins TRBV5-6 to TRBJ2-1; the D gene is possibly TRBD1 (5 bases). The CDR3 loop spans 13 amino acids. Germline CDR1 and CDR2: SGHDT and YYEEEE. Trimming cost V 0 bases and J 14 bases, with 15 bases left between them. As DNA, the CDR3 is TGTGCCAGCAGCTTGGCGGCCCTAAGGGGTGAGTTCTTC. The encoded protein is CASSLAALRGEFF.

This chain uses TRBV2 with TRBJ1-3; tentative D call: TRBD1 (5 bases). Germline V gene sequence: CDR1 SNHLY, CDR2 FYNNEI. The CDR3 is made up of 16 amino acids. V lost 3 bases, J lost 0 bases, and 12 bases lay in between. CDR3 protein: CASSDGGPLSGNTIYF. CDR3 coding DNA: TGTGCCAGCAGTGACGGGGGACCACTCTCTGGAAACACCATATATTTT.

CDR3 bases: TGTGCCAGCAGCCAAGATTCCCCGGGACTACCTACTGGAGATACGCAGTATTTT. Its translation is CASSQDSPGLPTGDTQYF. The chain has TRBV4-2 and TRBJ2-3, with 7 bases fitting TRBD2. CDR1 LGHNA and CDR2 YNFKEQ come from the germline V gene. J lost 5 bases, V lost 0 bases, and 14 bases had no gene match. CDR3 length: 18 residues.

This clone appeared once. This chain connects TRBV28 to TRBJ2-7; 9 nucleotides line up with TRBD1. The CDR3 length is 15 residues. CDR1 is MDHEN and CDR2 is SYDVKM in the germline V gene. V gave up 5 bases and J gave up 5 bases; unmatched junction bases: 10. Here the CDR3 reads CASSPHRGRLNEQYF. The CDR3 DNA reads as TGTGCCAGCAGTCCCCACAGGGGGCGGCTCAACGAGCAGTACTTC.

V and J are TRBV6-1 and TRBJ2-5; tentatively, D is TRBD2 (5 bases). The CDR3 has 14 residues. The V end was cut by 7 bases, the J end by 5 bases, with 17 bases between. Germline V CDR1 and CDR2: MNHNS, SASEGT. This CDR3 is CASTPDPRGETQYF. Here the CDR3 DNA reads TGTGCCAGCACCCCAGACCCACGAGGGGAGACCCAGTACTTC.

Here the CDR3 DNA reads TGTGCCAGCAGTCCTCGGACAGGGTGGCGGGAGACCCAGTACTTC. It is translated as CASSPRTGWRETQYF. The rearrangement joins TRBV28 to TRBJ2-5; TRBD1 matches 8 bases. V lost 5 bases to trimming and J lost 5 bases; unmatched junction nucleotides: 10. The CDR3 covers 15 residues. Germline CDR1 and CDR2: MDHEN and SYDVKM.

CDR3: CASSSFLGSNNEQFF. CDR3 DNA: TGTGCCAGCAGTTCCTTCCTCGGGTCTAACAATGAGCAGTTCTTC. The chain carries TRBV6-5 and TRBJ2-1; no firm D call. This CDR3 contains 15 residues. CDR1 and CDR2 (germline): MNHEY, SVGAGI. Between the trimmed V and J ends, which lost 4 bases and 5 bases, there was a span of 15 bases.

This sequence joins TRBV4-1 and TRBJ1-5; 9 bases align to TRBD1. V lost 0 bases and J lost 2; bases outside the gene matches: 11. There are 19 residues in the CDR3. In germline, CDR1 is MGHRA, CDR2 YSYEKL. Written as DNA, the CDR3 is TGCGCCAGCAGCCAAGATCTAAGACGGGACAGGGTAGGCAATCAGCCCCAGCATTTT. This codes for CASSQDLRRDRVGNQPQHF.

The rearrangement links TRBV9 to TRBJ1-1, with D maybe TRBD1 (6 bases). The CDR3 is 16 residues long. V was pared by 0 bases and J by 1 base, with 13 bases between. Germline V lookup: CDR1 SGDLS, CDR2 YYNGEE. This CDR3 reads CASSVEPGAANTEAFF. The CDR3 coding sequence is TGTGCCAGCAGCGTAGAACCAGGGGCAGCGAACACTGAAGCTTTCTTT.

This rearrangement joins TRBV5-6 to TRBJ2-4; D may be TRBD1 (6 bases). CDR3 size: 14 residues. V lost 3 bases to trimming and J lost 2 bases, with 9 bases between them. Germline V gives CDR1 SGHDT, CDR2 YYEEEE. In DNA, the CDR3 is TGTGCCAGCAGCTCCCGGGACACCAAAAACATTCAGTACTTC. Translated, it gives CASSSRDTKNIQYF.

This clone appeared a single time. The chain links TRBV14 to TRBJ2-1, with 11 bases that match TRBD2. This CDR3 spans 17 amino acids. The junction had 7 bases not matched to a gene; V was cut back by 4 bases and J by 2 bases. Germline V CDR1 and CDR2: SGHDN, FVKESK. This CDR3 reads CASSPTRTSGPYNEQFF. CDR3 bases: TGTGCCAGCAGCCCAACTAGGACTAGCGGGCCCTACAATGAGCAGTTCTTC.

This chain uses TRBV4-1 with TRBJ2-7, with 9 bases matching TRBD1. The CDR3 has 18 amino acids. J was trimmed by 4 bases and V by 0 bases; bases with no gene match: 13. Germline CDR1 MGHRA, CDR2 YSYEKL. CDR3 bases: TGCGCCAGCAGCCAAGATAGGGCCAACAGGGGGCCCTTTTACGAGCAGTACTTC. Amino acids: CASSQDRANRGPFYEQYF.

The chain links TRBV13 to TRBJ2-3; 7 nucleotides agree with TRBD2. Germline loops: CDR1 PRHDT, CDR2 FYEKMQ (reference sequence). V trimming: 3 bases; J trimming: 4 bases; junction bases outside the gene matches: 7. The CDR3 contains 15 residues. CDR3 sequence reads: CASSFRAGEADTQYF. For the CDR3, the DNA is TGTGCCAGCAGCTTCCGGGCGGGAGAGGCAGATACGCAGTATTTT.

The CDR3 here is CASRAGAQGYTF. DNA of the CDR3: TGTGCCAGCAGGGCGGGAGCCCAGGGCTACACCTTC. The V and J genes are TRBV14 and TRBJ1-2, with D unclear. Germline-derived CDR1 and CDR2 are SGHDN and FVKESK. The ends were cut back, 6 bases at V and 8 bases at J, with 13 bases in the middle. The CDR3 sequence is 12 residues long.